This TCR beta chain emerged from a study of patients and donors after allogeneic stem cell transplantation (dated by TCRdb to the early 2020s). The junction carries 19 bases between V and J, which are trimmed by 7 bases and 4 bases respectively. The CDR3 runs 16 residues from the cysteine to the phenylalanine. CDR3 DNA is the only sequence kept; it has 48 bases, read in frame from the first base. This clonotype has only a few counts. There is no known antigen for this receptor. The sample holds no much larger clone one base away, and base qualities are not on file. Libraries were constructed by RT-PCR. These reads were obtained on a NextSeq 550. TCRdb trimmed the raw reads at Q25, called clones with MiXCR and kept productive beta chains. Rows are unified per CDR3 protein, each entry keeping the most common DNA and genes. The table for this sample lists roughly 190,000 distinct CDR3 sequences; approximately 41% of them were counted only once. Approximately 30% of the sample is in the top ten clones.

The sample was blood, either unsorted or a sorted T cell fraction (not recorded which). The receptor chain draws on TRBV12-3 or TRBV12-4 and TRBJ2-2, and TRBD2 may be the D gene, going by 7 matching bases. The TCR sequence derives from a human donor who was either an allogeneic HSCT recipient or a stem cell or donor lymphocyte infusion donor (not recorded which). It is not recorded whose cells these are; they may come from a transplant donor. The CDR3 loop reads CASTQGGTWFTGELFF. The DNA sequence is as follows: TGTGCCAGCACCCAGGGAGGGACATGGTTCACCGGGGAGCTGTTTTTT.